This T cell receptor (beta chain) is drawn from a study of T-cell memory formation after mild COVID-19. As regards this clonotype: Its antigen is undetermined.

Points from the study as a whole: CD4/CD8 balance held among clones contracting day 15 to 85, and later expanders leaned CD4+. Contracting CD8+ clones were enriched in EMRA, CD4+ mainly in CM and EM. Second-wave clones reaching peak frequency on day 37 lacked confirmed SARS-CoV-2 specificity.

5'RACE with constant-segment primers yielded barcoded, UMI-tagged TCR alpha and TCR beta cDNA libraries. TCRdb reprocessed the 5' RACE reads with MiXCR, giving one entry per CDR3 protein. The table shows 280,000 or so distinct CDR3 sequences, with approximately 8% occurring only once. This TCR was sampled from a man younger than 35 who had mild COVID-19 (a few samples of this study predate the infection). Cell type and time point are not known. The source material was PBMCs or a T cell subset sorted from them (not recorded which).

In DNA, the CDR3 is TGTGCCAGCAGCTGGGGGGTAGCCCCTAATGAAAAACTGTTTTTT. Translating gives CASSWGVAPNEKLFF. J is TRBJ1-4 and V is TRBV9, with a weak D call TRBD1 (5 bases). Germline lookup yields CDR1 SGDLS and CDR2 YYNGEE. With 4 bases removed from V and 3 bases from J, the gap between germline ends came to 13 bases. The CDR3 loop spans 15 amino acids.